This passage covers 18 T cell receptor beta chains from one sample sequenced in a study of T-cell reconstitution after alpha-beta-depleted transplantation in children. The TCRbeta library incorporated unique molecular identifiers. TCRdb reanalysed the PCR reads using MiXCR and keeps one entry per CDR3 protein. The table has approximately 190,000 distinct CDR3 sequences, about 6% seen once. This specimen consisted of PBMCs, obtained before TCRalphabeta/CD19-depleted stem cell transplant. The receptors here all came from a girl under three years old with combined immunodeficiency, due to receive a stem cell transplant.

This clonotype has at least ten counts. V gene TRBV2 combines with J gene TRBJ2-3; 10 nucleotides line up with TRBD2. CDR1 is SNHLY and CDR2 is FYNNEI in the germline V gene. J was trimmed by 5 bases and V by 7 bases; bases with no gene match: 12. The CDR3 contains 16 residues. The CDR3 reads CASKGRLAGVIDTQYF. The CDR3 DNA sequence: TGTGCCAGCAAAGGTCGGCTAGCGGGGGTGATAGATACGCAGTATTTT. The full variable domain, in which reference TRBV2 and TRBJ2-3 provide the parts outside the CDR3, is EPEVTQTPSHQVTQMGQEVILRCVPISNHLYFYWYRQILGQKVEFLVSFYNNEISEKSEIFDDQFSVERPDGSNFTLKIRSTKLEDSAMYFCASKGRLAGVIDTQYFGPGTRLTVL.

In this sample, this clonotype turned up many times. The rearrangement links TRBV15 to TRBJ2-5; TRBD2 matches 8 bases. Trimming took 1 base from V and 3 from J; bases not matched to a gene: 7. There are 16 residues in the CDR3. Germline V lookup: CDR1 LNHNV, CDR2 YYDKDF (reference sequence). The CDR3 coding sequence is TGTGCCACCAGCAGAGCAATAGCGGGATTTAAAGAGACCCAGTACTTC. The encoded protein is CATSRAIAGFKETQYF.

This clonotype was observed a handful of times. The chain couples TRBV4-3 to TRBJ1-2; weak D call: TRBD1 (6 bases). The CDR3 is made up of 15 amino acids. Germline assignment: CDR1 LGHNA and CDR2 YSLEER. The germline V and J ends were trimmed by 1 base and 8 bases, with 17 bases remaining between them. CDR3 loop: CASSQGTVPSSGYTF. CDR3 in DNA: TGCGCCAGCAGCCAAGGGACAGTACCCTCGAGCGGCTACACCTTC.

This clonotype showed up many times. The V call is TRBV14, the J call TRBJ1-2; perhaps TRBD1 as D (5 bases). V gave up 1 base and J gave up 2 bases, with 11 bases separating them. The CDR3 runs to 15 residues. Germline V gene sequence: CDR1 SGHDN, CDR2 FVKESK. CDR3 sequence reads: CASSQGWAGNYGYTF. In DNA, the CDR3 is TGTGCCAGCAGCCAAGGGTGGGCAGGGAACTATGGCTACACCTTC.

This clonotype showed up many times. The chain couples TRBV21-1 to TRBJ1-5; whether TRBD1, the table's D call, matches the DNA was not checked. TRBV21-1 is labeled a pseudogene. The CDR3 consists of 12 residues. CDR3 bases: TGTGCCAGCGGGGGGGGCACTCAGCCCCAGCATTTT. Its protein is CASGGGTQPQHF.

Ten or more counts support this clonotype. The V gene is TRBV6-2 or TRBV6-3, the J gene TRBJ2-2; D not resolved. V was clipped by 6 bases and J by 6 bases, with 11 bases between them. Per germline, CDR1 MNHEY and CDR2 SVGEGT. This CDR3 is 13 amino acids long. DNA for the CDR3: TGTGCCAGCAGGGACGAACCTGCCGGGGAGCTGTTTTTT. Protein product: CASRDEPAGELFF.

The chain links TRBV9 to TRBJ2-7, with TRBD2 matching 7 bases. V shed 3 bases and J 5 bases; nucleotides not matched to a gene: 11. Germline V lookup: CDR1 SGDLS, CDR2 YYNGEE. The CDR3 is 15 amino acids. The CDR3 nucleotides read TGTGCCAGCAGCGGGGGGGAGGGAGTTATCGACGAGCAGTACTTC. The encoded protein is CASSGGEGVIDEQYF.

This clonotype was counted at least ten times. The chain uses TRBV25-1 and TRBJ2-1; 10 positions match TRBD2. The CDR3 spans 18 residues. J was trimmed by 0 bases and V by 3 bases; bases with no gene match: 8. In germline, CDR1 is MGHDK, CDR2 SYGVNS. The CDR3 loop reads CASSDLPPSGSSYNEQFF. CDR3 DNA: TGTGCCAGCAGTGACCTCCCGCCTAGCGGGAGCTCCTACAATGAGCAGTTCTTC. Filled out from reference TRBV25-1 and TRBJ2-1, the complete variable domain reads EADIYQTPRYLVIGTGKKITLECSQTMGHDKMYWYQQDPGMELHLIHYSYGVNSTEKGDLSSESTVSRIRTEHFPLTLESARPSHTSQYLCASSDLPPSGSSYNEQFFGPGTRLTVL.

This clonotype turned up a few times. For the CDR3, the DNA is TGTGCCATCAGTGATGGAGAGACCCAGTACTTC. It encodes CAISDGETQYF. V and J are TRBV10-3 and TRBJ2-5; D remains ambiguous. The V gene's germline CDR1 is ENHRY and CDR2 SYGVKD. The CDR3 is 11 amino acids. V was shortened by 3 bases and J by 4 bases, with 3 bases between the two germline ends.

This clonotype occurred a few times. The genes are TRBV4-3 and TRBJ1-5, with D possibly TRBD1 on 6 matching bases. Germline CDR1 LGHNA, CDR2 YSLEER. The germline V and J ends were trimmed by 0 bases and 2 bases, with 11 bases remaining between them. The CDR3 has 16 residues. The CDR3 loop reads CASSQDPDSRNQPQHF. In nucleotides, the CDR3 is TGCGCCAGCAGCCAAGATCCGGACAGCCGCAATCAGCCCCAGCATTTT.

This chain joins TRBV24-1 and TRBJ2-5, with 8 bases fitting TRBD2. Germline lookup yields CDR1 KGHDR and CDR2 SFDVKD. Trimming removed 3 bases from V and 0 bases from J; junction bases left unmatched: 5. This CDR3 is built from 16 residues. The CDR3 region has the DNA TGTGCCACCAGTGATGTAACTAGCGGACACCAAGAGACCCAGTACTTC. As protein: CATSDVTSGHQETQYF.

This clonotype was recorded many times. The chain has TRBV4-2 and TRBJ1-1; a possible D gene is TRBD1 (5 bases). Deletions cut 0 bases from V and 6 bases from J, with 8 bases between. The CDR3 length is 13 residues. CDR1 LGHNA and CDR2 YNFKEQ come from the germline V gene. The CDR3 sequence is CASSQDRDAEAFF. CDR3 bases: TGTGCCAGCAGCCAAGATCGGGACGCTGAAGCTTTCTTT.

This clonotype appeared many times. V is TRBV5-1 and J is TRBJ2-2; D gene unclear. The CDR3 runs 16 residues. The V end lost 0 bases, the J end lost 1 base, and 10 bases lay between the germline ends. Germline V CDR1 and CDR2: SGHRS, YFSETQ. CDR3 sequence (DNA): TGCGCCAGCAGCTTGGAACGGGTTGAGAACACCGGGGAGCTGTTTTTT. Its protein product is CASSLERVENTGELFF.

This clonotype was counted ten times or more. V and J are TRBV2 and TRBJ2-5; possibly TRBD1 for D (6 bases). Germline V CDR1 and CDR2: SNHLY, FYNNEI. V was cut by 4 bases and J by 1 base, with 10 bases left in between. The CDR3 covers 14 residues. Written as DNA, the CDR3 is TGTGCCAGCAGTGTACCGACAGGCCAAGAGACCCAGTACTTC. Protein sequence: CASSVPTGQETQYF. Looking up the rest from reference TRBV2 and TRBJ2-5 gives the full variable domain: EPEVTQTPSHQVTQMGQEVILRCVPISNHLYFYWYRQILGQKVEFLVSFYNNEISEKSEIFDDQFSVERPDGSNFTLKIRSTKLEDSAMYFCASSVPTGQETQYFGPGTRLLVL.

The table lists this clonotype with many counts. The rearrangement joins TRBV12-3 or TRBV12-4 to TRBJ2-3; 7 bases fit TRBD2. The CDR3 runs to 13 residues. After removal of 5 bases from V and 5 bases from J, the junction contained 4 bases not matched to a gene. CDR3 loop: CASSGGSGDTQYF. CDR3 sequence (DNA): TGTGCCAGCAGTGGCGGGAGCGGAGATACGCAGTATTTT.

There are a few counts of this clonotype. The chain links TRBV4-1 to TRBJ2-7; TRBD2 is a possible D gene (6 bases). The CDR3 runs 16 residues. CDR1 and CDR2 (germline): MGHRA, YSYEKL. V was clipped by 1 base and J by 2 bases, with 15 bases between them. CDR3 region: CASSQAPPSAPYEQYF. CDR3 bases: TGCGCCAGCAGCCAAGCTCCGCCTAGCGCCCCCTACGAGCAGTACTTC.

The chain combines TRBV6-1 with TRBJ1-5, with D possibly TRBD1 on 6 matching bases. The CDR3 has 17 residues. Between the trimmed V and J ends, which lost 1 base and 4 bases, there was a span of 17 bases. Per germline, CDR1 MNHNS and CDR2 SASEGT. The CDR3 sequence: CASSEVVYRVGNQPQHF. In nucleotides, the CDR3 is TGTGCCAGCAGTGAAGTAGTTTACAGGGTGGGGAATCAGCCCCAGCATTTT.

This clonotype occurred many times. The V gene is TRBV5-1, the J gene TRBJ2-5, with D possibly being TRBD2 (6 bases). Germline V gives CDR1 SGHRS, CDR2 YFSETQ. The CDR3 is made up of 21 amino acids. The V and J ends lost 3 bases and 2 bases respectively, with 32 bases between them. In DNA, the CDR3 is TGCGCCAGCAGCTCCCTCCCTCCGGGGGTGCTACCCCGATGTGGACAAGAGACCCAGTACTTC. It translates to CASSSLPPGVLPRCGQETQYF.